This TCR beta chain was retrieved from a study of post-analysis software for immune sequencing data. Study-wide background: The patients showed relapsing-remitting, secondary progressive and progressive-relapsing multiple sclerosis courses. Study results and limitations: A significant reduction in normalized Chao1 diversity was observed in multiple sclerosis patients versus controls. Roughly five TRBV segments, including TRBV5-6, TRBV5-1 and TRBV20-1, were more frequent in patients than controls.

This CDR3 has 13 amino acids. Trimming took off 2 bases at V and 3 bases at J, with 8 bases between the two ends. The germline V gene encodes CDR1 SGHRS and CDR2 YFSETQ. This clonotype was seen a handful of times. As yet, its antigen is unknown. Included in the TCR beta cDNA libraries were unique molecular identifiers. Out of roughly 0.85 to 11 million T cells, hundreds of thousands of cDNA molecules were generated. A single record per CDR3 protein comes from TCRdb applying MiXCR to the PCR reads. The table includes fewer than 850,000 distinct CDR3 sequences, roughly 30% detected once. Input material: blood. The gene calls are TRBV5-1 and TRBJ2-5; D is ambiguous. This TCR was recovered from a girl between 10 and 17 years old with multiple sclerosis. The CDR3 sequence: CASSFQQKETQYF. CDR3 coding DNA: TGCGCCAGCAGCTTTCAGCAGAAAGAGACCCAGTACTTC. Supplemented by reference TRBV5-1 and TRBJ2-5, the full variable domain reads KAGVTQTPRYLIKTRGQQVTLSCSPISGHRSVSWYQQTPGQGLQFLFEYFSETQRNKGNFPGRFSGRQFSNSRSEMNVSTLELGDSALYLCASSFQQKETQYFGPGTRLLVL.